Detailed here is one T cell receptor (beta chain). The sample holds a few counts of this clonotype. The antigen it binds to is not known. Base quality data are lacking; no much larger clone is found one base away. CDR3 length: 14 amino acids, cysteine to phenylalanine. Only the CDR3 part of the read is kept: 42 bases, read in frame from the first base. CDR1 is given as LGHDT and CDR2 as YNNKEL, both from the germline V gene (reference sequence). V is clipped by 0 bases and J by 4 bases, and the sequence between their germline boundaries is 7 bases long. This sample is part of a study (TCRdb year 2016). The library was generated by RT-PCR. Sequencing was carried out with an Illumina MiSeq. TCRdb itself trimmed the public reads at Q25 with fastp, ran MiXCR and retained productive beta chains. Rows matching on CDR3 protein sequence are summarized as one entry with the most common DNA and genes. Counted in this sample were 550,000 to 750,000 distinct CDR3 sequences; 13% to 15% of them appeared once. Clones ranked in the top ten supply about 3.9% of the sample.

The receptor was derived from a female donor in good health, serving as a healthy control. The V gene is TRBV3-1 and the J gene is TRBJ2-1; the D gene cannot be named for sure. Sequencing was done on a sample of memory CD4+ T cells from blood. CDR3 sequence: CASSQDMGYNEQFF. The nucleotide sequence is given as TGTGCCAGCAGCCAAGATATGGGATACAATGAGCAGTTCTTC.